There are many counts of the clone carrying this T cell receptor (beta chain). The data are from a study of molecular identifiers for immune sequencing clone quantification. CDR1 and CDR2 from the germline V gene are MGHRA and YSYEKL. Trimming took off 1 base at V and 0 bases at J, with 9 bases between the two ends. This CDR3 has 15 amino acids. A single record per CDR3 protein comes from TCRdb applying MiXCR to the PCR reads. The table shows fewer than 350,000 distinct CDR3 sequences, with 24% occurring only once. The chain uses TRBV4-1 and TRBJ1-1; D call uncertain. Sequencing was performed on naive CD8+ T cells from blood, with Jurkat cell RNA spiked in. Subset meaning: FACS-sorted CD8+CD4-CCR7+CD45RA+ naive T cells. This receptor was obtained from a human donor in good health. Some libraries in this study had Jurkat cell RNA spiked in. The CDR3 reads CASSQGIQMNTEAFF. In nucleotides, the CDR3 is TGCGCCAGCAGCCAAGGCATACAGATGAACACTGAAGCTTTCTTT.